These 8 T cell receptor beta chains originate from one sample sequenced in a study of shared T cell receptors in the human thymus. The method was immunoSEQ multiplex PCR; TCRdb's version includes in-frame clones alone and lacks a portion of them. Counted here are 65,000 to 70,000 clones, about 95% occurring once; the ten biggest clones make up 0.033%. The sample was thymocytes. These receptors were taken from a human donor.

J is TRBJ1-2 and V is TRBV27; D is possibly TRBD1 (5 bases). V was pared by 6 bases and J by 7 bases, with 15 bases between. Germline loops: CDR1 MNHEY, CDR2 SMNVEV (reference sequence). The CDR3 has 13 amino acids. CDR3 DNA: TGTGCCAGCAGCCACCGTACGGGGGTTGGCTACACCTTC. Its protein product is CASSHRTGVGYTF.

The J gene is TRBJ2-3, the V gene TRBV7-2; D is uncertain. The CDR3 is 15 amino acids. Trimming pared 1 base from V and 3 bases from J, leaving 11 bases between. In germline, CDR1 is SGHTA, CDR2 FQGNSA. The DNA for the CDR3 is TGTGCCAGCAGCTTAGATAATGTGGGGACAGATACGCAGTATTTT. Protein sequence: CASSLDNVGTDTQYF.

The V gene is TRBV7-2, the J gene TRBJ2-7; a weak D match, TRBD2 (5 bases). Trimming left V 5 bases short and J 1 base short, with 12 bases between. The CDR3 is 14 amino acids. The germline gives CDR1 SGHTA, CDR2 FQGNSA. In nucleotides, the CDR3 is TGTGCCAGCAGCACTGCCACTAGGTCCTACGAGCAGTACTTC. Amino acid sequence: CASSTATRSYEQYF.

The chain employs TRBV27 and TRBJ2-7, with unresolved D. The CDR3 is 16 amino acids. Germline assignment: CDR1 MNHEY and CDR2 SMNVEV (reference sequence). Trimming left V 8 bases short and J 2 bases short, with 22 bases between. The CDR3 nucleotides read TGTGCCAGCTCCACTCGAATTCCAGGTGCCCCCTACGAGCAGTACTTC. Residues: CASSTRIPGAPYEQYF.

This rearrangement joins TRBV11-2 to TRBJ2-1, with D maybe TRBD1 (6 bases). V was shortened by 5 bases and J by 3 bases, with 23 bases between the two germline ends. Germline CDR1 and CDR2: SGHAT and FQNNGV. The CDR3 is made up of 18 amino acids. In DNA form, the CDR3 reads TGTGCCAGCAGCGCGCTCCTACTCAGAGGGGGATTCTACAATGAGCAGTTCTTC. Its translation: CASSALLLRGGFYNEQFF.

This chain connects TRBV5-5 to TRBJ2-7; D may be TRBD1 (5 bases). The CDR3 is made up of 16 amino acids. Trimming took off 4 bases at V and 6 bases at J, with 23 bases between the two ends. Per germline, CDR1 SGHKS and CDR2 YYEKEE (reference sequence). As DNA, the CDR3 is TGTGCCAGCAGCCCCAAGCCCAGGGCCCTAAGGCTCGAGCAGTACTTC. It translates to CASSPKPRALRLEQYF.

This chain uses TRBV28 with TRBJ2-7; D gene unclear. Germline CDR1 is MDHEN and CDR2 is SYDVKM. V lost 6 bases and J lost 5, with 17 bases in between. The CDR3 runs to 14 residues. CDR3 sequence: CASSRVVSRHEQYF. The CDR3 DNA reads TGTGCCAGCAGCCGCGTGGTGAGCCGCCACGAGCAGTACTTC.

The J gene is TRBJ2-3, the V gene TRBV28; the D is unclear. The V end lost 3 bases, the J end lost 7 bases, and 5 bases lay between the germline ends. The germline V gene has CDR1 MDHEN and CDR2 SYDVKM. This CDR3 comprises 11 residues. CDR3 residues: CASSFWHTQYF. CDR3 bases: TGTGCCAGCAGTTTCTGGCATACGCAGTATTTT. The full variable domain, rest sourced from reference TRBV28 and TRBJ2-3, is DVKVTQSSRYLVKRTGEKVFLECVQDMDHENMFWYRQDPGLGLRLIYFSYDVKMKEKGDIPEGYSVSREKKERFSLILESASTNQTSMYLCASSFWHTQYFGPGTRLTVL.